These 25 T cell receptor beta chains were all obtained from the same sample, sequenced in a study of T-cell reconstitution after alpha-beta-depleted transplantation in children. The authors prepared the TCRbeta library with unique molecular identifiers. One entry per CDR3 protein, called by TCRdb with MiXCR from the PCR reads. Here the sample spans some 450,000 distinct CDR3 sequences, 43% being singletons. The sequenced sample was PBMCs, obtained before TCRalphabeta/CD19-depleted stem cell transplant. The receptors stem from a girl aged 2-10 years with aplastic anemia, due to receive a stem cell transplant.

The V and J genes are TRBV4-1 and TRBJ2-2, with TRBD2 matching 7 bases. After removal of 4 bases from V and 6 bases from J, the junction contained 8 bases not matched to a gene. CDR1 and CDR2 from the germline V gene are MGHRA and YSYEKL. The CDR3 covers 15 residues. CDR3 amino acids: CASSLGGSVPGELFF. The CDR3 nucleotides are TGCGCCAGCAGCCTGGGAGGGAGCGTTCCCGGGGAGCTGTTTTTT.

The chain uses TRBV28 and TRBJ2-7; D is possibly TRBD1 (5 bases). The CDR3 spans 15 residues. V dropped 3 bases and J dropped 0 bases, with 12 bases sitting between them. Germline lookup yields CDR1 MDHEN and CDR2 SYDVKM. Here the CDR3 DNA reads TGTGCCAGCAGTTTTAAAGGGGCTCCCTCCTACGAGCAGTACTTC. This gives the protein CASSFKGAPSYEQYF. The variable domain in full, completed from reference TRBV28 and TRBJ2-7, reads DVKVTQSSRYLVKRTGEKVFLECVQDMDHENMFWYRQDPGLGLRLIYFSYDVKMKEKGDIPEGYSVSREKKERFSLILESASTNQTSMYLCASSFKGAPSYEQYFGPGTRLTVT.

The chain combines TRBV27 with TRBJ2-7, with D perhaps assigned TRBD1 or TRBD2 (5 bases each). CDR1 MNHEY and CDR2 SMNVEV come from the germline V gene (reference sequence). Trimming left V 7 bases short and J 1 base short, with 17 bases between. The CDR3 is 15 amino acids. As DNA, the CDR3 is TGTGCCAGCACCACGCGTGGGGGAGAGTCCTACGAGCAGTACTTC. It translates to CASTTRGGESYEQYF.

This clonotype has at least ten counts. The chain links TRBV29-1 to TRBJ2-3, with TRBD1 matching 8 bases. The germline V gene has CDR1 SQVTM and CDR2 ANQGSEA. The CDR3 sequence is 15 residues long. With 8 bases clipped from V and 4 bases from J, the junction kept 14 bases outside the gene matches. CDR3 nucleotide sequence: TGCAGCACCGCCCCGTCGGACAGGGAGGCAGATACGCAGTATTTT. The encoded protein is CSTAPSDREADTQYF.

The sample holds a few counts of this clonotype. CDR3 DNA sequence: TGCGCCAGCAGCCAAGTCCAGGGAGCTCAGCCCCAGCATTTT. It specifies CASSQVQGAQPQHF. The chain combines TRBV4-1 with TRBJ1-5; D may be TRBD1 (5 bases). Trimming removed 1 base from V and 6 bases from J, with 10 bases in between. The germline gives CDR1 MGHRA, CDR2 YSYEKL. The CDR3 contains 14 residues.

This clonotype was recorded at least ten times. The CDR3 loop reads CASTPSFLADYEQYF. CDR3 DNA: TGTGCCAGCACCCCTTCGTTCCTAGCGGACTACGAGCAGTACTTC. The chain employs TRBV7-2 and TRBJ2-7; 7 nucleotides line up with TRBD2. Germline-derived CDR1 and CDR2 are SGHTA and FQGNSA. CDR3 length: 15 residues. V dropped 7 bases and J dropped 3; count of bases not matched to a gene: 12.

This clonotype was observed at least ten times. The V call is TRBV20-1, the J call TRBJ2-1, with TRBD2 matching over 11 bases. V was clipped by 3 bases and J by 6 bases; unmatched bases: 4. Germline loops: CDR1 DFQATT, CDR2 SNEGSKA (reference sequence). This CDR3 is built from 14 residues. CDR3: CSASRLAGINEQFF. The CDR3 DNA reads as TGCAGTGCTAGCCGACTAGCGGGAATCAATGAGCAGTTCTTC.

The rearrangement joins TRBV20-1 to TRBJ1-3, with D possibly matching TRBD1 (5 bases). Germline-derived CDR1 and CDR2 are DFQATT and SNEGSKA (reference sequence). The CDR3 totals 14 residues. Trimming cost V 3 bases and J 4 bases, with 13 bases left between them. CDR3 in amino acids: CSASSGRTGNTIYF. The CDR3 DNA reads as TGCAGTGCTAGCTCGGGACGGACAGGAAACACCATATATTTT.

The V gene is TRBV20-1, the J gene TRBJ1-2; 8 bases agree with TRBD1. CDR1 is DFQATT, CDR2 SNEGSKA, per germline (reference sequence). The junction had 8 bases not matched to a gene; V was cut back by 7 bases and J by 4 bases. The CDR3 runs to 13 residues. The CDR3 here is CSGAQGESYGYTF. CDR3 bases: TGCAGTGGGGCACAGGGGGAGAGCTATGGCTACACCTTC.

This chain links TRBV20-1 with TRBJ2-3, with D tentatively TRBD2 (6 bases). CDR3 length: 14 residues. Per the germline V gene, CDR1 is DFQATT and CDR2 is SNEGSKA (reference sequence). Trimming took 5 bases from V and 3 from J, leaving 15 bases between them. The CDR3 bases are TGCAGTGCTGCGCGGGCGGGGAGGACAGATACGCAGTATTTT. Encoded protein: CSAARAGRTDTQYF.

J is TRBJ2-5 and V is TRBV20-1, with TRBD2 identical over 10 bases. The germline CDR1 and CDR2 sequences are DFQATT and SNEGSKA (reference sequence). The CDR3 totals 18 residues. V was clipped by 0 bases and J by 5 bases; unmatched bases: 15. The CDR3 spells CSAREYRGSGGSRETQYF. The CDR3 region has the DNA TGCAGTGCTAGAGAGTATCGGGGTAGCGGGGGGAGCCGCGAGACCCAGTACTTC.

Comments on this clonotype: A much larger clone differs by one base, so this may be a read error. This rearrangement joins TRBV27 to TRBJ1-6; D may be TRBD1 (5 bases). Trimming left V 5 bases short and J 9 bases short, with 14 bases between. CDR3 length: 14 residues. Per the germline V gene, CDR1 is MNHEY and CDR2 is SMNVEV (reference sequence). The CDR3 is CASSGTHLCSPLHF. The CDR3 region has the DNA TGTGCCAGCAGTGGGACCCATTTGTGTTCACCCCTCCACTTT.

This chain links TRBV29-1 with TRBJ2-1; D unresolved. Per germline, CDR1 SQVTM and CDR2 ANQGSEA. This CDR3 spans 16 amino acids. Trimming stripped 5 bases from V and 2 bases from J, with 19 bases between. In nucleotides, the CDR3 is TGCAGCGTTATCTATGGGATAGCCTCCCCCTACAATGAGCAGTTCTTC. Protein product: CSVIYGIASPYNEQFF.

Ten or more counts support this clonotype. The chain is built from TRBV29-1 and TRBJ2-7; tentatively, D is TRBD2 (6 bases). From germline, CDR1 is SQVTM and CDR2 ANQGSEA. V lost 4 bases and J 4 bases, leaving 11 bases between the germline ends. The CDR3 totals 12 residues. This CDR3 reads CSVVKGGYEQYF. Here the CDR3 DNA reads TGCAGCGTTGTCAAGGGAGGTTACGAGCAGTACTTC.

In DNA form, the CDR3 reads TGTGCCAGCAGTTCCTCCGGGACAGGGGGGGAGCAGTACTTC. Translation: CASSSSGTGGEQYF. The chain employs TRBV27 and TRBJ2-7; 11 bases are a match to TRBD1. Unmatched junction bases numbered 6, after V lost 4 bases and J lost 7 bases. Germline values: CDR1 MNHEY, CDR2 SMNVEV (reference sequence). The CDR3 totals 14 residues.

V gene TRBV9 combines with J gene TRBJ2-1; D is uncertain. Trimming pared 0 bases from V and 0 bases from J, leaving 7 bases between. The length of the CDR3 is 15 residues. Germline CDR1 SGDLS, CDR2 YYNGEE. CDR3 loop: CASSVGPSSYNEQFF. CDR3 nucleotides: TGTGCCAGCAGCGTAGGTCCGAGCTCCTACAATGAGCAGTTCTTC.

This clonotype was counted only a few times. The chain recombines TRBV20-1 with TRBJ1-5, with D maybe TRBD1 (6 bases). Germline-derived CDR1 and CDR2 are DFQATT and SNEGSKA (reference sequence). The V and J ends lost 5 bases and 6 bases respectively, with 14 bases between them. This CDR3 region has 13 residues. This CDR3 reads CSAQRSGAQPQHF. In DNA, the CDR3 is TGCAGTGCTCAGAGGTCGGGGGCTCAGCCCCAGCATTTT.

The sample holds a few counts of this clonotype. The V call is TRBV12-3 or TRBV12-4, the J call TRBJ1-3, with a weak D call TRBD1 (6 bases). CDR3 size: 16 residues. Deletions cut 3 bases from V and 0 bases from J, with 12 bases between. This chain's CDR3 is CASSLRTAFSGNTIYF. The CDR3 DNA sequence: TGTGCCAGCAGTTTGAGGACAGCCTTCTCTGGAAACACCATATATTTT.

This chain connects TRBV7-8 to TRBJ2-7; 9 bases fit TRBD2. V was pared by 3 bases and J by 5 bases, with 8 bases of the junction left unmatched. Germline V gene sequence: CDR1 SGHVS, CDR2 FQNEAQ. CDR3 length: 15 amino acids. The CDR3 here is CASSFMASGDNEQYF. For the CDR3, the DNA is TGTGCCAGCAGCTTTATGGCTAGCGGGGATAACGAGCAGTACTTC.

The rearrangement uses TRBV7-9 and TRBJ1-1, with a tentative D call TRBD1 (5 bases). V gave up 3 bases and J gave up 8 bases, with 10 bases separating them. Germline CDR1 is SEHNR and CDR2 is FQNEAQ (reference sequence). The CDR3 is made up of 12 amino acids. CDR3 nucleotide sequence: TGTGCCAGCAGCTTTGGGGCGGAGGAAGCTTTCTTT. Its translation is CASSFGAEEAFF.

This clonotype was seen a few times. The chain uses TRBV5-1 and TRBJ1-1; 9 bases agree with TRBD1. Germline CDR1 SGHRS, CDR2 YFSETQ. J gave up 4 bases and V 4 bases, and 2 bases lay outside the gene matches. CDR3 length: 13 amino acids. The CDR3: CASSMTGGTEAFF. As DNA, the CDR3 is TGCGCCAGCAGCATGACAGGGGGCACTGAAGCTTTCTTT.

The rearrangement links TRBV29-1 to TRBJ2-3, with TRBD2 as a possible D gene (6 bases). The CDR3 is made up of 12 amino acids. Trimming pared 6 bases from V and 6 bases from J, leaving 13 bases between. Germline lookup yields CDR1 SQVTM and CDR2 ANQGSEA. CDR3 DNA sequence: TGCAGCGTCGGAGGGGAGACGGATACGCAGTATTTT. This translates into CSVGGETDTQYF.

V usage is TRBV24-1 and J usage is TRBJ2-5; D remains unclear. This CDR3 region has 11 residues. Trimming removed 6 bases from V and 5 bases from J, with 6 bases in between. Germline CDR1 is KGHDR and CDR2 is SFDVKD. The CDR3 loop is CATSLRETQYF. As DNA, the CDR3 is TGTGCCACCAGTCTGCGGGAGACCCAGTACTTC.

The CDR3 region is CAWSVWSTEAFF. CDR3 bases: TGTGCCTGGAGTGTATGGAGCACTGAAGCTTTCTTT. The V and J genes are TRBV30 and TRBJ1-1, with D uncertain. Trimming removed 0 bases at V and 4 bases at J, with 6 bases between. This CDR3 is built from 12 residues. Germline-derived CDR1 and CDR2 are GTSNPN and SVGIG (reference sequence).

J is TRBJ2-7 and V is TRBV7-9, with D hard to call. Trimming stripped 2 bases from V and 3 bases from J, with 8 bases between. The CDR3 contains 13 residues. Germline V gene lookup returns CDR1 SEHNR and CDR2 FQNEAQ (reference sequence). The CDR3 DNA reads TGTGCCAGCAGCTTATCCCATCGCTACGAGCAGTACTTC. Its translation is CASSLSHRYEQYF.